This T cell receptor (beta chain) is drawn from a study of CD8+ T cells in alopecia areata. Study-wide background: Tofacitinib lasted 6 to 18 months, then 6 months off drug.

Treatment: oral pan-JAK inhibitor, 5-10 mg twice daily. RNA was extracted and reverse transcribed into cDNA as the sequencing template. TCRdb's table, derived via immunoSEQ multiplex PCR, lists solely in-frame clones and lacks some. The sample carries fewer than 250,000 clones, around three fifths recorded once. CDR1 and CDR2 (germline): SGDLS, YYNGEE. The CDR3 runs to 17 residues. The ends were cut back, 1 base at V and 1 base at J, with 15 bases in the middle. The clonotype was recovered from a human donor with alopecia areata. The rearrangement joins TRBV9 to TRBJ2-1; D might be TRBD2 (7 bases). The starting material was CD4+ T cells sorted from blood, obtained at week 4, from a patient treated with tofacitinib. CDR3 DNA: TGTGCCAGCAGCGTAAGTGGCGGGGGCTGGTCCTACAATGAGCAGTTCTTC. Translating it yields CASSVSGGGWSYNEQFF.